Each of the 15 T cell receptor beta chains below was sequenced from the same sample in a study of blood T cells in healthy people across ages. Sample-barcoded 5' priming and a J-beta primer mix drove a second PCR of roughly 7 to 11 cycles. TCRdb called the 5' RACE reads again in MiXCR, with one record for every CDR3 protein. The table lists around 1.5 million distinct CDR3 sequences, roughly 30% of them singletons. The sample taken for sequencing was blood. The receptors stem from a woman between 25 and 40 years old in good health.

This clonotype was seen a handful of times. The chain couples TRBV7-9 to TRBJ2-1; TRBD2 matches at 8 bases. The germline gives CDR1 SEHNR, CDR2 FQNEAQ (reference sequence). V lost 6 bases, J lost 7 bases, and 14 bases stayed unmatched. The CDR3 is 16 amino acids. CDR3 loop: CASSPRPGGALNEQFF. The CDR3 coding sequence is TGTGCCAGCAGTCCCCGCCCCGGGGGGGCCTTAAATGAGCAGTTCTTC.

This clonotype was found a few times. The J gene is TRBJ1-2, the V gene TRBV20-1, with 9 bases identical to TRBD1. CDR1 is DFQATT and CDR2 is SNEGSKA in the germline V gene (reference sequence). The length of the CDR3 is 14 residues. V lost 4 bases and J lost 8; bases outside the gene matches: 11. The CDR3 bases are TGCAGTGCTAATAGCCGGGACAGGGATCAGGGCTACACCTTC. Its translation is CSANSRDRDQGYTF.

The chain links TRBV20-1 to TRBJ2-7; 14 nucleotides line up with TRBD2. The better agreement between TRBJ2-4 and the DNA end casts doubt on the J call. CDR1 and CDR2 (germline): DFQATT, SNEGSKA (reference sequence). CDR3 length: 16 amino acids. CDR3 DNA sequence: TGCAGTGCTCATGGGACTAGCGGGAGAGAAGGAAACATTCAGTACTTC. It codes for CSAHGTSGREGNIQYF.

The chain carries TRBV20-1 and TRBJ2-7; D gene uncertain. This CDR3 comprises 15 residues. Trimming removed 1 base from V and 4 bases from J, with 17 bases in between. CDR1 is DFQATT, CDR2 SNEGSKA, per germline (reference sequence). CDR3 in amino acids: CSARVPDPNLYEQYF. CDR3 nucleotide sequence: TGCAGTGCTAGAGTACCCGACCCGAACCTATACGAGCAGTACTTC.

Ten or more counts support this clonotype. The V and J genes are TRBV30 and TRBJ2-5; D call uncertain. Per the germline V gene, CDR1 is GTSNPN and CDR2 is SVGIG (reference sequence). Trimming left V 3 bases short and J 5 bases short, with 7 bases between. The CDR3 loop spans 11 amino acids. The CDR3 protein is CAWSARETQYF. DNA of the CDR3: TGTGCCTGGAGCGCCAGGGAGACCCAGTACTTC.

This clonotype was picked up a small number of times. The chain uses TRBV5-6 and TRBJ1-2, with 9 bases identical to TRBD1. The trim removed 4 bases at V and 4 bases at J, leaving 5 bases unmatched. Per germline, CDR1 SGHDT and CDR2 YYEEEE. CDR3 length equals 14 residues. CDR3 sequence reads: CASSGDRDAYGYTF. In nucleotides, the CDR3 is TGTGCCAGCAGCGGGGACAGGGACGCCTATGGCTACACCTTC.

The CDR3 DNA sequence: TGTGCTCCCAGTGAAGGGGGAGGGGTCTACAATGAGCAGTTCTTC. Its translation is CAPSEGGGVYNEQFF. The chain links TRBV10-3 to TRBJ2-1; possible D gene TRBD2, 7 bases. The germline CDR1 and CDR2 sequences are ENHRY and SYGVKD. This CDR3 is 15 amino acids long.

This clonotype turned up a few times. As DNA, the CDR3 is TGTGCCAGCAGCCATAATCAGGGGTATAATTCACCCCTCCACTTT. As protein: CASSHNQGYNSPLHF. The J gene is TRBJ1-6, the V gene TRBV27; D possibly corresponds to TRBD1 (6 bases). The CDR3 contains 15 residues. V was shortened by 6 bases and J by 4 bases, with 13 bases between the two germline ends. Germline V gene sequence: CDR1 MNHEY, CDR2 SMNVEV (reference sequence).

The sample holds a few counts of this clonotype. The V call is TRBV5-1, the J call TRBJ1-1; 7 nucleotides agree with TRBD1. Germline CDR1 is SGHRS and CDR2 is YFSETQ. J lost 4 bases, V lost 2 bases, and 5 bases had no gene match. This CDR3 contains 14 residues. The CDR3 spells CASSFQGEVTEAFF. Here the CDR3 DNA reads TGCGCCAGCAGCTTCCAGGGGGAGGTCACTGAAGCTTTCTTT.

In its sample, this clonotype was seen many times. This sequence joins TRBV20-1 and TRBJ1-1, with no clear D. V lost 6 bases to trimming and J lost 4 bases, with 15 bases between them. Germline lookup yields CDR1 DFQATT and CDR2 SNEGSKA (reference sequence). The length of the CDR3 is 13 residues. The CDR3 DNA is TGCAGTGCCCCCTTAGACGGTAGCACTGAAGCTTTCTTT. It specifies CSAPLDGSTEAFF.

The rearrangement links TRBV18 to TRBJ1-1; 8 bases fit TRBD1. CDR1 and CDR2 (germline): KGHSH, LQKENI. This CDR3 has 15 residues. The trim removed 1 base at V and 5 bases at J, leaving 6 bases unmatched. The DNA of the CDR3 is TGTGCCAGCTCACCACACACAGGGGGATGGACTGAAGCTTTCTTT. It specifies CASSPHTGGWTEAFF.

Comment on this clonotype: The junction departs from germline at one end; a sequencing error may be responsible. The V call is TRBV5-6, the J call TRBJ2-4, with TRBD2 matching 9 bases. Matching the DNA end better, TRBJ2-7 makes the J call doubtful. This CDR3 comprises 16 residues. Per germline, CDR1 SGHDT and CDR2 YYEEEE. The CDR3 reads CANSSFSAGGPYEQYF. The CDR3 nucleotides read TGTGCCAACAGCAGCTTCTCGGCGGGAGGGCCGTACGAGCAGTACTTC.

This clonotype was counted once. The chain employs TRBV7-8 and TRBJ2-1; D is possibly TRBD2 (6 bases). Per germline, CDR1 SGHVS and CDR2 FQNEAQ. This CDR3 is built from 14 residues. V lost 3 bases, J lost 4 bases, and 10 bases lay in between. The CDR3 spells CASSLLDYYNEQFF. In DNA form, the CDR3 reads TGTGCCAGCAGCTTGCTGGACTATTACAATGAGCAGTTCTTC.

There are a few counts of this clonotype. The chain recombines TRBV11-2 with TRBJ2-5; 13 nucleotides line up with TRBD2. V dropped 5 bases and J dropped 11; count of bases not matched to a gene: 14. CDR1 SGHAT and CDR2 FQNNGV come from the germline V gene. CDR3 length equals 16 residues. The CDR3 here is CASSQGLAGAQDEQYF. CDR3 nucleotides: TGTGCCAGCAGCCAAGGACTAGCGGGGGCCCAGGATGAGCAGTACTTC.

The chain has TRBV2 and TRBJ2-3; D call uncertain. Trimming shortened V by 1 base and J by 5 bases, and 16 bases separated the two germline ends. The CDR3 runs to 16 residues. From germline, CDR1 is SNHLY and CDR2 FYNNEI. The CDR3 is CASSEGAASSQDTQYF. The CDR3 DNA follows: TGTGCCAGCAGTGAAGGTGCGGCGTCATCACAAGATACGCAGTATTTT.